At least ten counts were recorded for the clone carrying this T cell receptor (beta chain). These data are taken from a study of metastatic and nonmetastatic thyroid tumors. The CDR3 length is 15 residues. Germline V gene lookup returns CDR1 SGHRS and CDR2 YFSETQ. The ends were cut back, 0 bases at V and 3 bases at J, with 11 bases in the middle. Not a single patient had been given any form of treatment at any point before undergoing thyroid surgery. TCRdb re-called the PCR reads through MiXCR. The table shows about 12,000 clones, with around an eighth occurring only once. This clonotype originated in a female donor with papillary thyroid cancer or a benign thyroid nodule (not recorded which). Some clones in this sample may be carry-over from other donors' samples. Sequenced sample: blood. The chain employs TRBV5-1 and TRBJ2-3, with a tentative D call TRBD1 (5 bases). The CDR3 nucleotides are TGCGCCAGCAGCTTGGGGCAGGGTCTTACAGATACGCAGTATTTT. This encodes CASSLGQGLTDTQYF. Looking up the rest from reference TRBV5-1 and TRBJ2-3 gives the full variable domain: KAGVTQTPRYLIKTRGQQVTLSCSPISGHRSVSWYQQTPGQGLQFLFEYFSETQRNKGNFPGRFSGRQFSNSRSEMNVSTLELGDSALYLCASSLGQGLTDTQYFGPGTRLTVL.